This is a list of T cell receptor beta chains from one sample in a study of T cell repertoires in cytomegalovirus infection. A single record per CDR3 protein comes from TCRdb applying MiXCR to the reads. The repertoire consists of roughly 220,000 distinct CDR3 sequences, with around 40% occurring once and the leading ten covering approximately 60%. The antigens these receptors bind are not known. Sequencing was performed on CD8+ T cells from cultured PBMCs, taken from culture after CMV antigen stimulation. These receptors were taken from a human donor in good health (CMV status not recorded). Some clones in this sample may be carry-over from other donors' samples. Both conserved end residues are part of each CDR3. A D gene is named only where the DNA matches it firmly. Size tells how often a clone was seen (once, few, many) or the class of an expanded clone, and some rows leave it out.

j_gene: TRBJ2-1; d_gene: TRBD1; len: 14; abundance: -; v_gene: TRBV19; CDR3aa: CASSAGTGVNEQFF; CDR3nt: TGTGCCAGTAGCGCAGGGACAGGGGTTAATGAGCAGTTCTTC
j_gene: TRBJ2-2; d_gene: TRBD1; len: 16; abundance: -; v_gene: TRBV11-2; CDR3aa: CASSFWDRANTGELFF; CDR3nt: TGTGCCAGCAGCTTCTGGGACAGGGCGAACACCGGGGAGCTGTTTTTT
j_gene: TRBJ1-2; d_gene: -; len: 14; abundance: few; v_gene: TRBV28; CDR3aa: CASLPGRNNYGYTF; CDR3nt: TGTGCCAGCCTTCCGGGACGGAACAACTATGGCTACACCTTC
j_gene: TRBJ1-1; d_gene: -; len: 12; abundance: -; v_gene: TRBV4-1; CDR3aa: CASSQDGPGAFF; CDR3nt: TGCGCCAGCAGCCAAGATGGCCCGGGAGCTTTCTTT
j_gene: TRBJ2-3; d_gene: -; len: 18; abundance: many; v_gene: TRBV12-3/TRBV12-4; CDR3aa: CASSPPWGAGVSTDTQYF; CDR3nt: TGTGCCAGCAGCCCCCCCTGGGGGGCGGGGGTTAGCACAGATACGCAGTATTTT
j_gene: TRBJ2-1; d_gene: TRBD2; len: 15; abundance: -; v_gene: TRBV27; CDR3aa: CASSSLAGGFGEQFF; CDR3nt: TGTGCCAGCAGTTCACTAGCGGGAGGCTTCGGGGAGCAGTTCTTC
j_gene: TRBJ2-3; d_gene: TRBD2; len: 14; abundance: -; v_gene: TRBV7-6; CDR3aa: CASSWSGRSDTQYF; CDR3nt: TGTGCCAGCAGCTGGAGCGGGAGGTCGGATACGCAGTATTTT
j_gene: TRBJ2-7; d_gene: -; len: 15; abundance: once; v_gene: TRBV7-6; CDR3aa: CASSTGAEYTYEQYF; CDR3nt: TGTGCCAGCAGCACCGGGGCAGAATACACCTACGAGCAGTACTTC
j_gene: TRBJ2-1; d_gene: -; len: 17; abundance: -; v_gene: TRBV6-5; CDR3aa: CASSYQLAEGSYNEQFF; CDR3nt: TGTGCCAGCAGTTACCAGTTAGCTGAGGGGTCCTACAATGAGCAGTTCTTC
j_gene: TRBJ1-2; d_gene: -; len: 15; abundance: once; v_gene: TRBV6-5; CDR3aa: CASSYSGESLGGYTF; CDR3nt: TGTGCCAGCAGTTACTCGGGGGAGAGCCTCGGTGGCTACACCTTC
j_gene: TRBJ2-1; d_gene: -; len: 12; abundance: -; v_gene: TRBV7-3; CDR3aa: CASSLVPVEQFF; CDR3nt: TGTGCCAGCAGCTTAGTTCCTGTAGAGCAGTTCTTC
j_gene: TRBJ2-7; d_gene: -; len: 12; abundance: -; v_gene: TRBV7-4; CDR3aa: CASREAAGEQYF; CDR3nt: TGTGCCAGCAGGGAGGCAGCTGGAGAGCAGTACTTC
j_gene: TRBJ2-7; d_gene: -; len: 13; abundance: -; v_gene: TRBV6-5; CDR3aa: CASIGLGGYEQYF; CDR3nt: TGTGCCAGCATAGGACTAGGGGGCTACGAGCAGTACTTC
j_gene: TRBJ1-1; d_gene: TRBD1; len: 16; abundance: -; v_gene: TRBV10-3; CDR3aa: CAISDRTGGMNTEAFF; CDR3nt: TGTGCCATCAGTGATAGGACAGGGGGCATGAACACTGAAGCTTTCTTT
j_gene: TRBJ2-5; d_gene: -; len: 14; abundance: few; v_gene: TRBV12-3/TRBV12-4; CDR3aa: CASSLRQGEETQYF; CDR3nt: TGTGCCAGCAGTTTAAGGCAGGGTGAAGAGACCCAGTACTTC
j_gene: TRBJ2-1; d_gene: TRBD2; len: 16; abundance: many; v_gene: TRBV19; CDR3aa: CASSIKGTSGRPRQFF; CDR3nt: TGTGCCAGTAGTATCAAAGGGACTAGCGGGAGACCCAGGCAGTTCTTC
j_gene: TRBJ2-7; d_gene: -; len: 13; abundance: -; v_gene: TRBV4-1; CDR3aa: CASRPDTSYEQYF; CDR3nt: TGCGCCAGCAGACCGGACACGTCCTACGAGCAGTACTTC
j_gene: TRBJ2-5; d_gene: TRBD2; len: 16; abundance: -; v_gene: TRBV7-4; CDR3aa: CASSLVTSGGGETQYF; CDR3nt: TGTGCCAGCAGCTTAGTGACTAGCGGGGGAGGGGAGACCCAGTACTTC
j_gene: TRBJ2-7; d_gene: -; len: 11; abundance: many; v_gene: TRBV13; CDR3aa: CASSSDYEQYF; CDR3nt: TGTGCCAGCAGCTCGGACTACGAGCAGTACTTC
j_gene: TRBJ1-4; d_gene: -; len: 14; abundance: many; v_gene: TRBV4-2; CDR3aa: CASSQEGIEKKLFF; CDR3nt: TGTGCCAGCAGCCAAGAAGGGATAGAGAAAAAACTGTTTTTT
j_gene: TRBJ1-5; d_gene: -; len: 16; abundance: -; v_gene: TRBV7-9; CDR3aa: CASSSSRARYNQPQHF; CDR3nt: TGTGCCAGCAGCTCCTCCAGGGCGCGGTACAATCAGCCCCAGCATTTT
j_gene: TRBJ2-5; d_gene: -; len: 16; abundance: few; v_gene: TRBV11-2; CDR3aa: CASSLDPLAPSETQYF; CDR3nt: TGTGCCAGCAGCTTAGATCCTCTAGCCCCTAGCGAGACCCAGTACTTC
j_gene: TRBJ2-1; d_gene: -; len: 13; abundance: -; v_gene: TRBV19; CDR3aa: CASSLRTGNEQFF; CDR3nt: TGTGCCAGTAGTCTTAGGACCGGTAATGAGCAGTTCTTC
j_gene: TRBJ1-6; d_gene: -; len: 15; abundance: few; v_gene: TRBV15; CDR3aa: CATSRDGGLNSPLHF; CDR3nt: TGTGCCACCAGCAGAGATGGTGGGCTTAATTCACCCCTCCACTTT
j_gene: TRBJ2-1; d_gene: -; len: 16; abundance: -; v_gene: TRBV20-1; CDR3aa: CSASRRKVSSYNEQFF; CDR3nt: TGCAGTGCTAGTCGGCGGAAGGTGAGCTCCTACAATGAGCAGTTCTTC
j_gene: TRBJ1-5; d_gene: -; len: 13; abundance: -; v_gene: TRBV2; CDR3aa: CASSETANQPQHF; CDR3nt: TGTGCCAGCAGTGAGACGGCAAATCAGCCCCAGCATTTT
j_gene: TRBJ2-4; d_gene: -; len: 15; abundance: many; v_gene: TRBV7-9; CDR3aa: CASSLGRAPKNIQYF; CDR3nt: TGTGCCAGCAGCTTAGGGAGGGCGCCCAAAAACATTCAGTACTTC
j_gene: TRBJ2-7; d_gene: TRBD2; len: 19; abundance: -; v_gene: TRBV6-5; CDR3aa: CASSLVAEPSGKRAYEQYF; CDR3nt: TGTGCCAGCAGTTTAGTGGCAGAGCCTAGCGGGAAACGGGCCTACGAGCAGTACTTC
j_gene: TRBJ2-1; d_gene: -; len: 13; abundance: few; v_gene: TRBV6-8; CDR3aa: CASSYGGHSEQFF; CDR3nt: TGTGCCAGCAGTTACGGGGGGCATAGTGAGCAGTTCTTC
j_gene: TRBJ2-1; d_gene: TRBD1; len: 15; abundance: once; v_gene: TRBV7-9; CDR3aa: CARSPGTGNDGEQFF; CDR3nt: TGTGCCAGAAGCCCCGGGACAGGGAATGACGGTGAGCAGTTCTTC
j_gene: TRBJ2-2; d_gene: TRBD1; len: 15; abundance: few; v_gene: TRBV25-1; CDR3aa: CASSERDRDTGELFF; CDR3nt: TGTGCCAGCAGTGAACGGGACAGGGACACCGGGGAGCTGTTTTTT
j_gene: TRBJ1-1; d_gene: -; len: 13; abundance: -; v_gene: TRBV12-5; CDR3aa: CASGTALNTEAFF; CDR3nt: TGTGCTAGTGGTACGGCGCTGAACACTGAAGCTTTCTTT
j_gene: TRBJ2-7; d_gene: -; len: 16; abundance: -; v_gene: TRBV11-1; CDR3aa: CASSLVGTSNSYEQYF; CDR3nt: TGTGCCAGCAGCTTAGTTGGGACATCCAACTCCTACGAGCAGTACTTC
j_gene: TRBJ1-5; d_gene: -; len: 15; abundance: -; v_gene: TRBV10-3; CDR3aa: CAISELGSSGQPQHF; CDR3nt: TGTGCCATCAGTGAGTTAGGGTCCTCGGGGCAGCCCCAGCATTTT
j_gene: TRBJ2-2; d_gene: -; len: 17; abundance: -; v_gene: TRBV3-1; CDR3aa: CASSSLVETTRTGELFF; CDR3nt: TGTGCCAGCAGCTCTCTGGTGGAGACTACAAGGACCGGGGAGCTGTTTTTT
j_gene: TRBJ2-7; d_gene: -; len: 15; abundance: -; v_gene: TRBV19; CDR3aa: CASSTLRQGLDEQYF; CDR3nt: TGTGCCAGTAGTACCTTACGACAGGGACTAGACGAGCAGTACTTC
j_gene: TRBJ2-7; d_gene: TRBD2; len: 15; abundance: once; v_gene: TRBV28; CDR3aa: CASSPRTSGPYEQYF; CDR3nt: TGTGCCAGCAGTCCCCGGACTAGCGGACCCTACGAGCAGTACTTC
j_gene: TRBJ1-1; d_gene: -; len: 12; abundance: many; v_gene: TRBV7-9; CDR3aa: CASSTHRAEAFF; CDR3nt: TGTGCCAGCAGCACCCACAGGGCTGAAGCTTTCTTT
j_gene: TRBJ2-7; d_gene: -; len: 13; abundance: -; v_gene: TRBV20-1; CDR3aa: CSASKARLYEQYF; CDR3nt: TGCAGTGCCTCGAAAGCGCGACTCTACGAGCAGTACTTC
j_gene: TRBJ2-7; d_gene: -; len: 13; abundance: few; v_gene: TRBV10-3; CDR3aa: CAISGGLQVEQYF; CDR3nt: TGTGCCATCAGCGGGGGACTCCAAGTCGAGCAGTACTTC
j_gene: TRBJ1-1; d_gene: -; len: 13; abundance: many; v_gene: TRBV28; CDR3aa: CASTLGGNTEAFF; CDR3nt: TGTGCCAGCACCCTTGGGGGGAACACTGAAGCTTTCTTT
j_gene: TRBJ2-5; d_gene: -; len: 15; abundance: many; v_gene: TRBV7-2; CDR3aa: CASSFRPYGQETQYF; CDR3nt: TGTGCCAGCAGCTTCAGGCCGTATGGCCAAGAGACCCAGTACTTC
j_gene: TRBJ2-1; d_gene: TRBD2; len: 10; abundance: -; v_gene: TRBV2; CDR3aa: CASRGGGQFF; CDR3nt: TGTGCCAGCAGGGGGGGGGGGCAGTTCTTC
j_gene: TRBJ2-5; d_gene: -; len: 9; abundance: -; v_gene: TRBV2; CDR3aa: CASGRDTNF; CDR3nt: TGTGCCAGCGGGAGAGACACGAACTTC
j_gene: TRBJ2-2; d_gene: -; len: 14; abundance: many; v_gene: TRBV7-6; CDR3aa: CASSLLSVNGELFF; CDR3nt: TGTGCCAGCAGCCTACTCTCCGTAAACGGGGAGCTGTTTTTT
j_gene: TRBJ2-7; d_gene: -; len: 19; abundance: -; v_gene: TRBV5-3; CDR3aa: CASSFVISQPPEISYEQYF; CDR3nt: TGTGCCAGCAGCTTTGTTATAAGCCAACCTCCTGAAATTTCCTACGAGCAGTACTTC
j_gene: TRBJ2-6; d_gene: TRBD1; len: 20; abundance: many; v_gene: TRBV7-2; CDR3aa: CASSLAGQGGLLIGANVLTF; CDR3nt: TGTGCCAGCAGCTTAGCGGGACAGGGAGGACTGCTCATAGGGGCCAACGTCCTGACTTTC
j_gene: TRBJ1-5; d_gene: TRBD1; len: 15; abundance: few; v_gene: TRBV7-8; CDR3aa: CASSSTGGLGQPQHF; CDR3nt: TGTGCCAGCAGCTCCACAGGGGGCCTTGGACAGCCCCAGCATTTT
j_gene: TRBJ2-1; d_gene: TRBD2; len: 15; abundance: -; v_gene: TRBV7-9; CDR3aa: CASSGTRRTHDEQFF; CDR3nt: TGTGCCAGCAGCGGGACTAGGAGAACACACGATGAGCAGTTCTTC
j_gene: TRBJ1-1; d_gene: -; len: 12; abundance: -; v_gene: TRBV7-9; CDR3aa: CASSLAAGEAFF; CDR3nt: TGTGCCAGCAGCTTAGCGGCAGGGGAAGCTTTCTTT
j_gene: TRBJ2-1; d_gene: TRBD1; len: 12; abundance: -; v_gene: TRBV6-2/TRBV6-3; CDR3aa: CASKAPGTGSLF; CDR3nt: TGTGCCAGCAAGGCCCCCGGGACAGGAAGTTTATTC
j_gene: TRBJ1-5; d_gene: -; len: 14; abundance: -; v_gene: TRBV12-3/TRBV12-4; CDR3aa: CASSSGTKNQPQHF; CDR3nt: TGTGCCAGCAGTTCCGGGACAAAAAATCAGCCCCAGCATTTT
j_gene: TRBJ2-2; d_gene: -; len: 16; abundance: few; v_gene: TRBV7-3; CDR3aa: CASSHPEGMNTGELFF; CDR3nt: TGTGCCAGCAGCCATCCTGAGGGGATGAACACCGGGGAGCTGTTTTTT
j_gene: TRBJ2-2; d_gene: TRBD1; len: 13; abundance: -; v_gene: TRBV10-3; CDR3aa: CAIGTGNTGELFF; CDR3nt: TGTGCCATCGGGACAGGGAACACCGGGGAGCTGTTTTTT